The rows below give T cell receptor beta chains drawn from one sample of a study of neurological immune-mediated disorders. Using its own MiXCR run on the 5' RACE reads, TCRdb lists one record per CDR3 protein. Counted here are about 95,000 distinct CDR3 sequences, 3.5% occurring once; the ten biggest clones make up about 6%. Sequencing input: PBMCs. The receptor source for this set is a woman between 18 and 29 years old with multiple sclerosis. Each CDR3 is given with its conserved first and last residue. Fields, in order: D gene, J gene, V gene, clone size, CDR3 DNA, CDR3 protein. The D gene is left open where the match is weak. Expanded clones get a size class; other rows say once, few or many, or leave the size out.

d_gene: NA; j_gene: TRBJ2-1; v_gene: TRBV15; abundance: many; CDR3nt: TGTGCCACCAGCTGGGTGGGTGACTACAATGAGCAGTTCTTC; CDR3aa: CATSWVGDYNEQFF
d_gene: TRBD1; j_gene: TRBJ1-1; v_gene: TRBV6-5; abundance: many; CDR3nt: TGTGCCAGCAGTTACAGGGGGCGCGGGTCTGAAGCTTTCTTT; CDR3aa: CASSYRGRGSEAFF
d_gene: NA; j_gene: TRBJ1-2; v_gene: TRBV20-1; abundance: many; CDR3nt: TGCAGTGCTAGAAGAGTTGGTACAGGGAATGGCTACACCTTC; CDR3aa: CSARRVGTGNGYTF
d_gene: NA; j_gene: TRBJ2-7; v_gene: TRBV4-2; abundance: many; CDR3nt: TGTGCCAGCAGAGCCGGGACATTGGGAGAGCAGTACTTC; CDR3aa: CASRAGTLGEQYF
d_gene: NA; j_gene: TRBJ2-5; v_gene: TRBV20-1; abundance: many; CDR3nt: TGCAGTGCTAGTTTACAGGGGAGGGGAGCAGGGACCCAGTACTTC; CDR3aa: CSASLQGRGAGTQYF
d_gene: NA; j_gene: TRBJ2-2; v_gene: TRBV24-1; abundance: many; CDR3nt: TGTGCCACCAGTGATCCGGGACTTTCCGGGGAGCTGTTTTTT; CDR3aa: CATSDPGLSGELFF
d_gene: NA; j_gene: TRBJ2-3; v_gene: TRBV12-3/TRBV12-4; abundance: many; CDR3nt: TGTGCCAGCAGATACTACCAGGGCTTGGATACGCAGTATTTT; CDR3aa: CASRYYQGLDTQYF
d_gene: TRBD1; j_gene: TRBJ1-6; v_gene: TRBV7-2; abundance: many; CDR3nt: TGTGCCAGCAGCTTAGTTGCCCCGACAGGGGGCGGGTCACCCCTCCACTTT; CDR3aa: CASSLVAPTGGGSPLHF
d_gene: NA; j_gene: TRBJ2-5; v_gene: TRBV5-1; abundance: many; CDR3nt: TGCGCCAGCAGCTCCGGTTCCGCTGTTTACCAAGAGACCCAGTACTTC; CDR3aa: CASSSGSAVYQETQYF
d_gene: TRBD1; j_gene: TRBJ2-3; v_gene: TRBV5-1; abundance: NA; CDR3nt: TGCGCCAGCAGCGAGGTAGCGGGACAGGGGGGAAATACGCAGTATTTT; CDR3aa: CASSEVAGQGGNTQYF
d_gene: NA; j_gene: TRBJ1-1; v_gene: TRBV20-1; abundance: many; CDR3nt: TGCAGTGCTAGCCAGGGGTTTTGGAACACTGAAGCTTTCTTT; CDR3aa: CSASQGFWNTEAFF
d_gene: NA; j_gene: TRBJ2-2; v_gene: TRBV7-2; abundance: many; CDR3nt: TGTGCCAGCACCTTAGATGTTGGGGGAGGCGGGGAGCTGTTTTTT; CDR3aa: CASTLDVGGGGELFF
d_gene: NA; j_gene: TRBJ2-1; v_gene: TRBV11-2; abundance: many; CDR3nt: TGTGCCAGCAGACCCCCCTCCTACAATGAGCAGTTCTTC; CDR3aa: CASRPPSYNEQFF
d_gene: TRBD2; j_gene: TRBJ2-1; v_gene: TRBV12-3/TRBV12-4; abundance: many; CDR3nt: TGTGCCAGCAGTTTAGCGGGACTAGCGGGGCCTCCGAGCTCCTACAATGAGCAGTTCTTC; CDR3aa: CASSLAGLAGPPSSYNEQFF